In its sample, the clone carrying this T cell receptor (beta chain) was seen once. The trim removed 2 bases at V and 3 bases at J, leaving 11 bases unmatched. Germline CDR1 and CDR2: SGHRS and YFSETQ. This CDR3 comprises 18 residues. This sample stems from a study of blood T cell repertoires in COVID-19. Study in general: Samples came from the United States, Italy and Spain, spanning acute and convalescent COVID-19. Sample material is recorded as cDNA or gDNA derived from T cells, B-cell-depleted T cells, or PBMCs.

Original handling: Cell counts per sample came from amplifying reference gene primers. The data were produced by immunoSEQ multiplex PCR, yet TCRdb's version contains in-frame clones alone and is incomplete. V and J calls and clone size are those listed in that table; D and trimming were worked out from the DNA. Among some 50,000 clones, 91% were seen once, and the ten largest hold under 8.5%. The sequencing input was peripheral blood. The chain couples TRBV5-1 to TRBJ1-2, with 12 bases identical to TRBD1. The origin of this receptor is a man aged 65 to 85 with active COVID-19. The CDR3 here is CASSFMPGTGGDHYGYTF. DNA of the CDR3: TGCGCCAGCAGCTTTATGCCCGGGACAGGGGGCGATCACTATGGCTACACCTTC.